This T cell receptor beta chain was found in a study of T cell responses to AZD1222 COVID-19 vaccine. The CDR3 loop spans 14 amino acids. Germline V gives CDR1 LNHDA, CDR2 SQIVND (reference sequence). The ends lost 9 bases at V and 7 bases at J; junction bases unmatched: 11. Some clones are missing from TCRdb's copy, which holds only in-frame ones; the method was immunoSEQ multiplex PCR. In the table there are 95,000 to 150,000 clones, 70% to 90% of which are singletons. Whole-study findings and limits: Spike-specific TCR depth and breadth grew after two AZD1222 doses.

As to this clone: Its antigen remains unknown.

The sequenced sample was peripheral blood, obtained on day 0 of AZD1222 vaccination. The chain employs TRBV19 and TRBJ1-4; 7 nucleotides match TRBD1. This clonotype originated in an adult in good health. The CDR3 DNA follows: TGTGCCAGCCGTGGAGGGGGCGCGGGTGAAAAACTGTTTTTT. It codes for CASRGGGAGEKLFF.